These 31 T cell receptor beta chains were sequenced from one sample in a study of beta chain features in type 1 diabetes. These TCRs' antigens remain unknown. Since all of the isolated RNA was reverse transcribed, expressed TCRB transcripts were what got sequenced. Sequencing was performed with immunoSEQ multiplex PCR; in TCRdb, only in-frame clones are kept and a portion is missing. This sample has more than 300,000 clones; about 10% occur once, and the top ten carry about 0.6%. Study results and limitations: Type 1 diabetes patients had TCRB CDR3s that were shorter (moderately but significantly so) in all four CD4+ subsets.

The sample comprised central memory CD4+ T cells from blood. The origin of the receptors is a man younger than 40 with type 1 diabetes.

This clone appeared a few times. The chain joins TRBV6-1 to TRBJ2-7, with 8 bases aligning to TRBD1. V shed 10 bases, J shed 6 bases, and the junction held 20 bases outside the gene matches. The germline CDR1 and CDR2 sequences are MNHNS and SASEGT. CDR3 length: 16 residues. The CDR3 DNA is TGTGCCATCATTGACGTGGGCAGGGGGCGTACTGGCGAGCAGTACTTC. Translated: CAIIDVGRGRTGEQYF.

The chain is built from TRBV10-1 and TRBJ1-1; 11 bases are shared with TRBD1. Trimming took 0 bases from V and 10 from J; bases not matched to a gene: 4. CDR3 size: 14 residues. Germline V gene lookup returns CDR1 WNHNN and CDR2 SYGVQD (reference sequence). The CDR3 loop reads CASSESPGTGGAFF. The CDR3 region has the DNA TGCGCCAGCAGTGAGTCCCCCGGGACAGGGGGAGCTTTCTTT.

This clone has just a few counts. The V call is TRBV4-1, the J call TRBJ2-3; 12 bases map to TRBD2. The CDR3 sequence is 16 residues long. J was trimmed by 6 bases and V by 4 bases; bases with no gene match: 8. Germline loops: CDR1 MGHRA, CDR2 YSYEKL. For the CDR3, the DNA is TGCGCCAGCAGCCTCGCGCTAGCGGGAGGGCCCGATACGCAGTATTTT. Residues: CASSLALAGGPDTQYF.

The CDR3 protein is CSAREDANQPQHF. The CDR3 region has the DNA TGCAGCGCTCGCGAAGATGCCAATCAGCCCCAGCATTTT. The chain is built from TRBV29-1 and TRBJ1-5; D remains unclear. V dropped 7 bases and J dropped 3 bases, with 13 bases sitting between them. The CDR3 has 13 residues. CDR1 SQVTM and CDR2 ANQGSEA come from the germline V gene. The variable domain in full, with the rest retrieved from reference TRBV29-1 and TRBJ1-5, is SAVISQKPSRDICQRGTSLTIQCQVDSQVTMMFWYRQQPGQSLTLIATANQGSEATYESGFVIDKFPISRPNLTFSTLTVSNMSPEDSSIYLCSAREDANQPQHFGDGTRLSIL.

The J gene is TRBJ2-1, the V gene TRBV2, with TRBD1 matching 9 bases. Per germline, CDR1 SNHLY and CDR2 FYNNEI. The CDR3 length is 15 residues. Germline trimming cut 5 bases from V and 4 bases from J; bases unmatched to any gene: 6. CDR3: CASSPDRGGYNEQFF. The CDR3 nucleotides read TGTGCCAGCAGTCCGGACAGGGGAGGTTACAATGAGCAGTTCTTC.

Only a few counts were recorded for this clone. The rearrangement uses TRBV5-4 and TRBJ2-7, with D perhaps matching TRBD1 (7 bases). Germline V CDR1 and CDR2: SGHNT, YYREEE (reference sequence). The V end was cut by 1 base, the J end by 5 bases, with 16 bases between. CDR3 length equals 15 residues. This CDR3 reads CASSLLTGEAHEQYF. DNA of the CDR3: TGTGCCAGCAGCTTGCTCACAGGGGAGGCCCACGAGCAGTACTTC. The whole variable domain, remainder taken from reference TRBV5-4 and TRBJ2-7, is ETGVTQSPTHLIKTRGQQVTLRCSSQSGHNTVSWYQQALGQGPQFIFQYYREEENGRGNFPPRFSGLQFPNYSSELNVNALELDDSALYLCASSLLTGEAHEQYFGPGTRLTVT.

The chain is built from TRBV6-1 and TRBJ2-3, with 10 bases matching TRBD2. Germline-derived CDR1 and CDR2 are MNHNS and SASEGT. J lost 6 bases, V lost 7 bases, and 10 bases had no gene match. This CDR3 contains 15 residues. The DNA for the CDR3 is TGTGCCAGCATAAGCGGGCTAGCGGGAGCCGATACGCAGTATTTT. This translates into CASISGLAGADTQYF.

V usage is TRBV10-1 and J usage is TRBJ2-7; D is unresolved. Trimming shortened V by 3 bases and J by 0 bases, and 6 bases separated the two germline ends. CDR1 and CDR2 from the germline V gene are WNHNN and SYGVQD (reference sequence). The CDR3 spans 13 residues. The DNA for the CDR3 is TGCGCCAGCAGTGAAGCCTCCTCCTACGAGCAGTACTTC. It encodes CASSEASSYEQYF.

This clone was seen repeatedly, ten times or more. CDR3 bases: TGTGCCAGCAGCTTAGTAGGGACAGGGAGGGCTGCTGGAAACACCATATATTTT. Its protein product is CASSLVGTGRAAGNTIYF. The gene calls are TRBV7-2 and TRBJ1-3; 9 positions match TRBD1. This CDR3 has 18 amino acids. After removal of 1 base from V and 2 bases from J, the junction contained 9 bases not matched to a gene. Germline assignment: CDR1 SGHTA and CDR2 FQGNSA.

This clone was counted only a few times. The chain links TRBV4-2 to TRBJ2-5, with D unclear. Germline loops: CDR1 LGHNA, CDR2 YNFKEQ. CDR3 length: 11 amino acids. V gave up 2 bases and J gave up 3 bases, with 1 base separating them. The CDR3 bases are TGTGCCAGCAGCCAAAAAGAGACCCAGTACTTC. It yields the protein CASSQKETQYF.

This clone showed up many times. The CDR3 here is CASTRTGAGDEQFF. The CDR3 DNA reads TGTGCCAGCACGAGGACAGGGGCGGGAGATGAGCAGTTCTTC. The rearrangement joins TRBV6-6 to TRBJ2-1; 9 bases fit TRBD1. The CDR3 extends over 14 amino acids. With 7 bases clipped from V and 8 bases from J, the junction kept 9 bases outside the gene matches. Germline-derived CDR1 and CDR2 are MNHNY and SVGAGI (reference sequence).

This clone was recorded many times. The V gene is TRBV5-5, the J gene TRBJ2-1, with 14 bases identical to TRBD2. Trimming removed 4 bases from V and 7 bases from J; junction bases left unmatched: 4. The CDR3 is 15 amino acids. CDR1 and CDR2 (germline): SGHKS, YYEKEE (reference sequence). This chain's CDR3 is CASSPGLAGDNEQFF. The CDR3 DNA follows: TGTGCCAGCAGCCCGGGACTAGCGGGAGATAATGAGCAGTTCTTC.

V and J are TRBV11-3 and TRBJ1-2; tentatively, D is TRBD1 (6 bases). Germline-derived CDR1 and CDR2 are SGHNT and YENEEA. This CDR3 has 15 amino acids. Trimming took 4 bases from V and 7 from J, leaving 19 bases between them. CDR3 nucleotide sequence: TGTGCCAGCAGCTCACAGGGTAATGGTTTGAGTGGCTACACCTTC. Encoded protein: CASSSQGNGLSGYTF.

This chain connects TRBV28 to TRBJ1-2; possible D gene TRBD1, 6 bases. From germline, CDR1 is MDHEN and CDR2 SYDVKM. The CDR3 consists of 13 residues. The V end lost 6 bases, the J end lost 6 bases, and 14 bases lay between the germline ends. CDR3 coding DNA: TGTGCCAGCAGACTTCAACAGGGAAATGGCTACACCTTC. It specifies CASRLQQGNGYTF.

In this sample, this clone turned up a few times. DNA of the CDR3: TGTGCCAGCAGTTTATGGACGCTTGGGCAGAACAAATACGAGCAGTACTTC. Residues: CASSLWTLGQNKYEQYF. The chain couples TRBV28 to TRBJ2-7; D is unclear. With 0 bases removed from V and 4 bases from J, the gap between germline ends came to 19 bases. Per the germline V gene, CDR1 is MDHEN and CDR2 is SYDVKM. The CDR3 loop spans 17 amino acids.

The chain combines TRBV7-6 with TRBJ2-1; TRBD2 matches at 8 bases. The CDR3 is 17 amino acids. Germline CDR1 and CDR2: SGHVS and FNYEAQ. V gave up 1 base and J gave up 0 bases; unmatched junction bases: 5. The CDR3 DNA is TGTGCCAGCAGCTTAGATGGCGGGGGGAGCTCCTACAATGAGCAGTTCTTC. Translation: CASSLDGGGSSYNEQFF. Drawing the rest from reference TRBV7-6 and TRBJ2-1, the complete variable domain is GAGVSQSPRYKVTKRGQDVALRCDPISGHVSLYWYRQALGQGPEFLTYFNYEAQQDKSGLPNDRFSAERPEGSISTLTIQRTEQRDSAMYRCASSLDGGGSSYNEQFFGPGTRLTVL.

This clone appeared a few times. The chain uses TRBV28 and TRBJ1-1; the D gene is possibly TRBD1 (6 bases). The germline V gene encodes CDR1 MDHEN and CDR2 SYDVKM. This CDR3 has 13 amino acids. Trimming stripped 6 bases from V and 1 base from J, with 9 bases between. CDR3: CASRLTGNTEAFF. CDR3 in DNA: TGTGCCAGCAGGCTGACAGGGAACACTGAAGCTTTCTTT. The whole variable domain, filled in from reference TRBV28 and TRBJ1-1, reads DVKVTQSSRYLVKRTGEKVFLECVQDMDHENMFWYRQDPGLGLRLIYFSYDVKMKEKGDIPEGYSVSREKKERFSLILESASTNQTSMYLCASRLTGNTEAFFGQGTRLTVV.

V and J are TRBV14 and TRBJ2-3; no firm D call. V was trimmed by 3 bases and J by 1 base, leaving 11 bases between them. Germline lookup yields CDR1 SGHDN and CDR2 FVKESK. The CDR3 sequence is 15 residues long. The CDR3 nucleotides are TGTGCCAGCAGCCAGGTCTTTGGCGGCACAGATACGCAGTATTTT. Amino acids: CASSQVFGGTDTQYF.

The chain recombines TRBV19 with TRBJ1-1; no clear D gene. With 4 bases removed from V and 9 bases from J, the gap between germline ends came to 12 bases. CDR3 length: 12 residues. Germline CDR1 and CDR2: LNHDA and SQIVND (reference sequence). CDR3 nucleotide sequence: TGTGCCAGTAGTAATCGCCAGAGTCAAGCTTTCTTT. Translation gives CASSNRQSQAFF.

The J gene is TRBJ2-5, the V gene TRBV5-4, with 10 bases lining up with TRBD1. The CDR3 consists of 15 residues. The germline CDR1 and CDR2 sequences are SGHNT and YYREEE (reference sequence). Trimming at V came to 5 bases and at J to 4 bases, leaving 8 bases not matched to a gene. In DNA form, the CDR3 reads TGTGCCAGCAGTTCAGGGACAGGGGTGTTAGAGACCCAGTACTTC. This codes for CASSSGTGVLETQYF.

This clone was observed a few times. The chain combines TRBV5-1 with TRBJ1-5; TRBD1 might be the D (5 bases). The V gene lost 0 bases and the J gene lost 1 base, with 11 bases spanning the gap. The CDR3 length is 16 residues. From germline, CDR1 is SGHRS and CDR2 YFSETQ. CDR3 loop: CASSLGLGDSNQPQHF. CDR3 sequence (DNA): TGCGCCAGCAGCTTGGGATTAGGGGACAGCAATCAGCCCCAGCATTTT.

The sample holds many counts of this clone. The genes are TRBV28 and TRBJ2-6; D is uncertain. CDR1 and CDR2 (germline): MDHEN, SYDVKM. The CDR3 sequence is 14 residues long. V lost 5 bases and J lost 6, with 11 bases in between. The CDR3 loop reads CASSPQDVANVLTF. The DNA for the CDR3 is TGTGCCAGCAGTCCCCAGGATGTGGCCAACGTCCTGACTTTC.

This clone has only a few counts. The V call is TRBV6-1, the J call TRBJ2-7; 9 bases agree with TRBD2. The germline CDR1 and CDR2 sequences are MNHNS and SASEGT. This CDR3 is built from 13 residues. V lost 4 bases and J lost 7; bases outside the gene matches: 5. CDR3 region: CASSGSLAGEQYF. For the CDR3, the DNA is TGTGCCAGCAGTGGCTCCCTAGCGGGGGAGCAGTACTTC.

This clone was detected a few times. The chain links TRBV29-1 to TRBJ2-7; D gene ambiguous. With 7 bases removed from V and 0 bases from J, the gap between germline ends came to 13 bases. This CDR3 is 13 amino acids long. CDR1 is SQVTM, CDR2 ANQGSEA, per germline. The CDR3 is CSARDPLSYEQYF. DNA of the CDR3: TGCAGCGCCCGAGACCCTCTCTCCTACGAGCAGTACTTC.

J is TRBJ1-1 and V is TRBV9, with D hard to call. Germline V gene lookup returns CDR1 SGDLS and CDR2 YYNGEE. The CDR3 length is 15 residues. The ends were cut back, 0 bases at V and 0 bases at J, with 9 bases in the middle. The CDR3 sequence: CASSVAVTMNTEAFF. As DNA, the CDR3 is TGTGCCAGCAGCGTAGCGGTGACCATGAACACTGAAGCTTTCTTT.

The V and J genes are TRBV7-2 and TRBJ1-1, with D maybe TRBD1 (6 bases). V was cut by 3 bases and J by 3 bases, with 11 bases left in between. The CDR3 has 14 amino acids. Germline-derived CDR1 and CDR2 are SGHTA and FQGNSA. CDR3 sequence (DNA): TGTGCCAGCAGCTTTACAGGGCCGGACACTGAAGCTTTCTTT. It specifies CASSFTGPDTEAFF.

The CDR3 nucleotides read TGTGCCAGCAGTTACGCCGGGGCCTACGAGCAGTACTTC. As protein: CASSYAGAYEQYF. The chain is built from TRBV6-6 and TRBJ2-7, with D perhaps TRBD2 (5 bases). Germline V gene lookup returns CDR1 MNHNY and CDR2 SVGAGI (reference sequence). The CDR3 consists of 13 residues. Trimming took 2 bases from V and 2 from J, leaving 7 bases between them.

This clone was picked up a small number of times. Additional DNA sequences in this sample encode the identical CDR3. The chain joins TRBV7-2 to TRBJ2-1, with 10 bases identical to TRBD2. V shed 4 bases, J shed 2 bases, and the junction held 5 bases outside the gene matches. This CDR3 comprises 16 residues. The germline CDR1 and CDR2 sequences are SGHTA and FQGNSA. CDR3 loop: CASSSRTSGTYNEQFF. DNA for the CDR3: TGTGCCAGCAGCTCCAGGACTAGCGGTACCTACAATGAGCAGTTCTTC.

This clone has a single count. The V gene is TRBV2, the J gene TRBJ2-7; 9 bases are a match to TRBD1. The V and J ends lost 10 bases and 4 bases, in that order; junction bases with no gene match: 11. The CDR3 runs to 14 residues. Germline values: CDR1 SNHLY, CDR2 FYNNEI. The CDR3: CANRRDRDMYEQYF. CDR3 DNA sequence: TGTGCCAATCGTCGGGACAGGGATATGTACGAGCAGTACTTC. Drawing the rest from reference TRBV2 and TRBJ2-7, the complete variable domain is EPEVTQTPSHQVTQMGQEVILRCVPISNHLYFYWYRQILGQKVEFLVSFYNNEISEKSEIFDDQFSVERPDGSNFTLKIRSTKLEDSAMYFCANRRDRDMYEQYFGPGTRLTVT.

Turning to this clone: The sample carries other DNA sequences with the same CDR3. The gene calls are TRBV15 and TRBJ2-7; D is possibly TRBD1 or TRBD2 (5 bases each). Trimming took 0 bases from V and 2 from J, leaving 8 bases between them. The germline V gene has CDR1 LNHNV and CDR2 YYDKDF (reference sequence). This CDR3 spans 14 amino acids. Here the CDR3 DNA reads TGTGCCACCAGCAGAGACCAGGGACCCTACGAGCAGTACTTC. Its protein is CATSRDQGPYEQYF.

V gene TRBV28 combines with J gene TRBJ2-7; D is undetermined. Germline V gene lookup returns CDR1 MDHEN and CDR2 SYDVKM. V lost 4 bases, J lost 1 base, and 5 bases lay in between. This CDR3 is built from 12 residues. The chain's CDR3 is CASSYGSYEQYF. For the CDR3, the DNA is TGTGCCAGCAGTTATGGGTCCTACGAGCAGTACTTC.